Listed here are 22 T cell receptor beta chains from one sample, sequenced in a study of lymphopenia after photon versus proton radiotherapy. Generated by immunoSEQ multiplex PCR, the TCRdb table keeps only in-frame clones and is missing some. The sample contains roughly 57,000 clones, around four fifths of which appear only once. The starting material was peripheral blood, obtained from a patient treated with photon-based radiotherapy. The source of these receptors is a man aged 45-65 years with gastric cancer.

The CDR3 sequence is CSATDYEQYF. The DNA for the CDR3 is TGCAGTGCGACTGACTACGAGCAGTACTTC. The gene calls are TRBV20-1 and TRBJ2-7; D not resolved. Germline loops: CDR1 DFQATT, CDR2 SNEGSKA (reference sequence). Trimming removed 6 bases at V and 3 bases at J, with 6 bases between. CDR3 size: 10 residues.

In its sample, this clone was seen once. This sequence joins TRBV11-2 and TRBJ2-3; D gene unclear. Germline CDR1 and CDR2: SGHAT and FQNNGV. There are 16 residues in the CDR3. V was clipped by 1 base and J by 0 bases, with 11 bases between them. CDR3 protein: CASSLVPFLSTDTQYF. In nucleotides, the CDR3 is TGTGCCAGCAGCTTAGTTCCGTTTTTGAGCACAGATACGCAGTATTTT.

V and J are TRBV18 and TRBJ2-7; possible D gene TRBD2, 6 bases. Germline-derived CDR1 and CDR2 are KGHSH and LQKENI. V lost 6 bases to trimming and J lost 4 bases, with 16 bases between them. This CDR3 is 14 amino acids long. This chain's CDR3 is CASSPGGSWYEQYF. In DNA, the CDR3 is TGTGCCAGCTCCCCCGGGGGTAGCTGGTACGAGCAGTACTTC.

The chain carries TRBV6-4 and TRBJ1-2; D is ambiguous. CDR1 is MRHNA and CDR2 is SNTAGT in the germline V gene. Deletions cut 2 bases from V and 1 base from J, with 8 bases between. The CDR3 length is 14 residues. CDR3 DNA sequence: TGTGCCAGCAGTGACGGGCACCTTAACTATGGCTACACCTTC. As protein: CASSDGHLNYGYTF.

The chain uses TRBV30 and TRBJ2-7; D is undetermined. The CDR3 has 13 amino acids. V gave up 4 bases and J gave up 0 bases, with 10 bases separating them. Germline V gene lookup returns CDR1 GTSNPN and CDR2 SVGIG (reference sequence). The CDR3, as DNA: TGTGCCTGGACGACTGGTAGCTCCTACGAGCAGTACTTC. Encoded protein: CAWTTGSSYEQYF.

The CDR3 nucleotides are TGTGCCAGCAGTGAAAGCAAATCCGGGACAGCCCTCTATGGCTACACCTTC. Translating it yields CASSESKSGTALYGYTF. The gene calls are TRBV6-1 and TRBJ1-2, with 7 bases identical to TRBD1. The junction had 13 bases not matched to a gene; V was cut back by 2 bases and J by 4 bases. CDR3 length equals 17 residues. Germline V gives CDR1 MNHNS, CDR2 SASEGT.

The chain uses TRBV27 and TRBJ1-5; 8 nucleotides line up with TRBD1. Per the germline V gene, CDR1 is MNHEY and CDR2 is SMNVEV (reference sequence). CDR3 length equals 14 residues. Trimming removed 3 bases from V and 7 bases from J; junction bases left unmatched: 5. CDR3 loop: CASSLDRDRQPQHF. Here the CDR3 DNA reads TGTGCCAGCAGTTTGGACAGGGACCGGCAGCCCCAGCATTTT.

The chain carries TRBV28 and TRBJ2-7, with 10 bases fitting TRBD1. The germline gives CDR1 MDHEN, CDR2 SYDVKM. CDR3 length: 15 residues. Unmatched junction bases numbered 10, after V lost 5 bases and J lost 6 bases. The CDR3 DNA is TGTGCCAGCAGTCCCCCCCGGACAGGGGGTTCCGAGCAGTACTTC. Translating it yields CASSPPRTGGSEQYF.

V usage is TRBV12-5 and J usage is TRBJ1-2; 9 positions match TRBD1. The J segment lost 4 bases and the V segment lost 4 bases, leaving 7 bases of the junction unmatched. CDR3 length equals 15 residues. CDR1 and CDR2 (germline): LGHNT, FRNRAP. CDR3: CASGSPGQGSYGYTF. DNA of the CDR3: TGTGCTAGTGGTTCCCCGGGACAGGGTAGCTATGGCTACACCTTC.

The CDR3 spells CASSDWAGGGYTF. CDR3 in DNA: TGTGCCAGCAGTGACTGGGCAGGGGGAGGCTACACCTTC. The chain is built from TRBV6-4 and TRBJ1-2; TRBD1 agrees at 7 bases. V gave up 1 base and J gave up 8 bases; unmatched junction bases: 4. CDR1 is MRHNA, CDR2 SNTAGT, per germline. There are 13 residues in the CDR3.

V and J are TRBV6-6 and TRBJ2-7; D gene unclear. Germline V gene sequence: CDR1 MNHNY, CDR2 SVGAGI (reference sequence). V was pared by 6 bases and J by 9 bases, with 6 bases between. The CDR3 length is 9 residues. Here the CDR3 reads CASSPAQYF. The CDR3 DNA is TGTGCCAGCAGCCCGGCGCAGTACTTC.

This clone was detected a few times. The chain uses TRBV6-6 and TRBJ1-2; a weak D match, TRBD1 (6 bases). Per the germline V gene, CDR1 is MNHNY and CDR2 is SVGAGI (reference sequence). V lost 2 bases and J lost 8, with 12 bases in between. The CDR3 is made up of 13 amino acids. In DNA, the CDR3 is TGTGCCAGCAGTTACCTCCTGCAGGGGGGCTACACCTTC. Amino acid sequence: CASSYLLQGGYTF.

The chain couples TRBV6-5 to TRBJ1-2, with a tentative D call TRBD1 (5 bases). This CDR3 is 14 amino acids long. Germline V CDR1 and CDR2: MNHEY, SVGAGI. V dropped 5 bases and J dropped 2 bases, with 12 bases sitting between them. CDR3 sequence (DNA): TGTGCCAGCAGTAGGGGTCCAGGGAACTATGGCTACACCTTC. Encoded protein: CASSRGPGNYGYTF.

This clone was detected once. J is TRBJ1-2 and V is TRBV7-2; possibly TRBD1 for D (5 bases). Germline values: CDR1 SGHTA, CDR2 FQGNSA. V was pared by 0 bases and J by 5 bases, with 10 bases between. The CDR3 sequence is 14 residues long. The CDR3 bases are TGTGCCAGCAGCTTAGCGGCAGGGCCATATGGCTACACCTTC. Translation: CASSLAAGPYGYTF.

V usage is TRBV2 and J usage is TRBJ2-7, with D hard to call. The germline V gene has CDR1 SNHLY and CDR2 FYNNEI. V was cut by 7 bases and J by 5 bases, with 18 bases left in between. This CDR3 is 14 amino acids long. Here the CDR3 DNA reads TGTGCCAGCACCAAACGGGCAGCCACGAACGAGCAGTACTTC. Translation gives CASTKRAATNEQYF.

The chain employs TRBV5-1 and TRBJ2-3; 14 nucleotides align to TRBD2. The length of the CDR3 is 17 residues. Germline loops: CDR1 SGHRS, CDR2 YFSETQ. Germline trimming cut 1 base from V and 2 bases from J; bases unmatched to any gene: 3. CDR3 DNA sequence: TGCGCCAGCAGCTTGTTGACTAGCGGGAGGGCCACAGATACGCAGTATTTT. Encoded protein: CASSLLTSGRATDTQYF.

This chain connects TRBV5-4 to TRBJ2-5, with 8 bases that match TRBD1. Germline CDR1 SGHNT, CDR2 YYREEE (reference sequence). The CDR3 is 14 residues long. With 4 bases clipped from V and 7 bases from J, the junction kept 9 bases outside the gene matches. CDR3 protein: CASSPGQARGTQYF. The CDR3, as DNA: TGTGCCAGCAGCCCGGGACAGGCAAGGGGGACCCAGTACTTC.

This clone has more than one count but fewer than ten. The V gene is TRBV27, the J gene TRBJ2-7, with 12 bases fitting TRBD2. CDR1 MNHEY and CDR2 SMNVEV come from the germline V gene (reference sequence). The CDR3 has 15 amino acids. After removal of 6 bases from V and 4 bases from J, the junction contained 7 bases not matched to a gene. As DNA, the CDR3 is TGTGCCAGCAGACCTAGCGGGAGGGCCGGATACGAGCAGTACTTC. Translation gives CASRPSGRAGYEQYF.

V and J are TRBV11-3 and TRBJ2-1, with D perhaps TRBD1 or TRBD2 (6 bases each). Germline V CDR1 and CDR2: SGHNT, YENEEA. Trimming shortened V by 2 bases and J by 7 bases, and 12 bases separated the two germline ends. The length of the CDR3 is 14 residues. The CDR3 DNA reads as TGTGCCAGCAGCTTAAGGGGGAGGAGTAATGAGCAGTTCTTC. Amino acids: CASSLRGRSNEQFF.

The chain carries TRBV19 and TRBJ2-1; TRBD2 aligns across 11 bases. The CDR3 length is 19 residues. CDR1 and CDR2 from the germline V gene are LNHDA and SQIVND (reference sequence). V shed 4 bases and J 0 bases; nucleotides not matched to a gene: 11. The CDR3 DNA reads TGTGCCAGTAGTAAGAGACTAGCGGGATTCCCCCTCTCCTACAATGAGCAGTTCTTC. Translating gives CASSKRLAGFPLSYNEQFF.

The table lists this clone with a count of one. This chain's CDR3 is CASSFDYSGNTIYF. The DNA for the CDR3 is TGTGCCAGCAGCTTTGACTACTCTGGAAACACCATATATTTT. The chain uses TRBV5-5 and TRBJ1-3; no firm D call. The CDR3 contains 14 residues. The germline V and J ends were trimmed by 2 bases and 0 bases, with 6 bases remaining between them. The germline CDR1 and CDR2 sequences are SGHKS and YYEKEE (reference sequence).

This chain joins TRBV7-7 and TRBJ2-2, with D possibly being TRBD1 (6 bases). V was trimmed by 3 bases and J by 6 bases, leaving 11 bases between them. The CDR3 is made up of 14 amino acids. Germline CDR1 is SSHAT and CDR2 is FNYEAQ (reference sequence). The CDR3 region is CASSFISGAGELFF. The CDR3 bases are TGTGCCAGCAGCTTTATTTCAGGGGCCGGGGAGCTGTTTTTT.